The entry below describes one TCR beta chain. Its antigen is still unknown. The table came from immunoSEQ multiplex PCR; TCRdb's copy has only in-frame clones and leaves some out. The sample has about 91,000 clones, approximately 91% seen once. This entry comes from a study of T cell responses to AZD1222 COVID-19 vaccine. This CDR3 has 15 amino acids. Per germline, CDR1 SGHTA and CDR2 FQGTGA. V lost 2 bases to trimming and J lost 2 bases, with 10 bases between them. Findings and caveats of the study: Researchers report vaccine-associated CD4 TCRs spanning spike, with dominance at 160-218 and 743-854.

V gene TRBV7-3 combines with J gene TRBJ1-3; D gene uncertain. This clonotype was obtained from an adult in good health. This sample comprised peripheral blood, obtained on day 0 of AZD1222 vaccination. CDR3: CASSLGGTTGNTIYF. The CDR3 DNA follows: TGTGCCAGCAGCTTAGGTGGTACCACTGGAAACACCATATATTTT.